These 22 T cell receptor beta chains share one sample of origin, sequenced in a study of CD8+CD57+ T cells in acquired aplastic anemia. For CDR3 and TCR beta VDJ profiling, genomic DNA was the template used. One entry per CDR3 protein results from TCRdb running MiXCR on the reads. The sample holds about 160,000 distinct CDR3 sequences, roughly 48% seen once. Material: sorted CD4+, CD8+, or CD8+CD57+ T cells (not recorded which) from PBMCs. The receptor set was obtained from a human donor in good health.

This clonotype has at least ten counts. The chain employs TRBV24-1 and TRBJ2-3; 9 bases are shared with TRBD2. This CDR3 has 17 amino acids. J was trimmed by 4 bases and V by 5 bases; bases with no gene match: 12. From germline, CDR1 is KGHDR and CDR2 SFDVKD. In DNA, the CDR3 is TGTGCCACCAGTGGTCCTAGGCGGGGGGGCCACCCAGATACGCAGTATTTT. Protein product: CATSGPRRGGHPDTQYF.

The V and J genes are TRBV18 and TRBJ1-1; D gene uncertain. This CDR3 is 15 amino acids long. V shed 1 base and J shed 4 bases, with 13 bases lying between them. Germline CDR1 reads KGHSH; CDR2 reads LQKENI. In nucleotides, the CDR3 is TGTGCCAGCTCACCACTTCTCACGGCAGTCACTGAAGCTTTCTTT. Its protein is CASSPLLTAVTEAFF.

This clonotype appeared a single time. V gene TRBV19 combines with J gene TRBJ1-1; the D gene is possibly TRBD1 (5 bases). V lost 7 bases to trimming and J lost 5 bases, with 14 bases between them. Germline V lookup: CDR1 LNHDA, CDR2 SQIVND (reference sequence). This CDR3 comprises 13 residues. The CDR3 spells CASTPGAWTEAFF. In nucleotides, the CDR3 is TGTGCCAGTACCCCCGGGGCATGGACTGAAGCTTTCTTT.

This clonotype was recorded a few times. The chain combines TRBV10-3 with TRBJ2-7, with 7 bases lining up with TRBD1. Trimming at V came to 6 bases and at J to 5 bases, leaving 1 base not matched to a gene. The CDR3 runs to 11 residues. Germline assignment: CDR1 ENHRY and CDR2 SYGVKD. In DNA form, the CDR3 reads TGTGCCATCAGAGGGGGCAACGAGCAGTACTTC. Translated: CAIRGGNEQYF.

This clonotype was seen ten or more times. This chain uses TRBV29-1 with TRBJ2-5; the D gene is possibly TRBD2 (6 bases). V was clipped by 1 base and J by 2 bases, with 14 bases between them. The CDR3 consists of 15 residues. Germline V CDR1 and CDR2: SQVTM, ANQGSEA. The CDR3 is CSVEGLQRGQETQYF. The CDR3 nucleotides are TGCAGCGTTGAAGGCCTCCAACGGGGGCAAGAGACCCAGTACTTC.

This clonotype was counted many times. This chain uses TRBV20-1 with TRBJ1-2, with 8 nucleotides matching TRBD1. The CDR3 sequence is 14 residues long. J was trimmed by 7 bases and V by 1 base; bases with no gene match: 8. CDR1 is DFQATT, CDR2 SNEGSKA, per germline (reference sequence). CDR3 DNA: TGCAGTGCTAGAGGGCCAGGGGGCCCCAGTGGCTACACCTTC. Its protein product is CSARGPGGPSGYTF.

The chain has TRBV24-1 and TRBJ1-1; D may be TRBD1 (5 bases). The CDR3 is 13 amino acids. Trimming stripped 8 bases from V and 1 base from J, with 10 bases between. The germline CDR1 and CDR2 sequences are KGHDR and SFDVKD. The CDR3 here is CATKTGENTEAFF. CDR3 DNA sequence: TGTGCCACCAAAACAGGCGAGAACACTGAAGCTTTCTTT.

V gene TRBV18 combines with J gene TRBJ1-5; possibly TRBD1 for D (6 bases). Germline CDR1 reads KGHSH; CDR2 reads LQKENI. The V and J ends lost 2 bases and 4 bases respectively, with 9 bases between them. This CDR3 region has 14 residues. The CDR3 here is CASSPAGANQPQHF. The CDR3 nucleotides read TGTGCCAGCTCACCAGCAGGGGCAAATCAGCCCCAGCATTTT.

The V call is TRBV25-1, the J call TRBJ2-3, with a possible D match to TRBD2 (5 bases). This CDR3 is built from 14 residues. Trimming removed 5 bases from V and 5 bases from J, with 14 bases in between. Germline CDR1 reads MGHDK; CDR2 reads SYGVNS. CDR3 residues: CASSQGEGKDTQYF. CDR3 DNA sequence: TGTGCCAGCAGTCAAGGTGAGGGTAAAGATACGCAGTATTTT.

This clonotype was counted ten times or more. The chain carries TRBV11-2 and TRBJ2-2; the match to TRBD2 covers 12 bases. V lost 8 bases and J lost 1; bases outside the gene matches: 14. The germline V gene encodes CDR1 SGHAT and CDR2 FQNNGV. The CDR3 has 19 amino acids. CDR3 DNA sequence: TGTGCCAGCTCGCCGCGGGGGACTAGCGGGTACCAGAACACCGGGGAGCTGTTTTTT. It codes for CASSPRGTSGYQNTGELFF.

The rearrangement joins TRBV20-1 to TRBJ1-6; D is unresolved. Trimming stripped 8 bases from V and 5 bases from J, with 13 bases between. Germline-derived CDR1 and CDR2 are DFQATT and SNEGSKA (reference sequence). The CDR3 runs to 13 residues. CDR3 DNA sequence: TGCAGTACGGGCAGGTTTAATAATTCACCCCTCCACTTT. It codes for CSTGRFNNSPLHF.

With regard to this clonotype: This clone may be a read error of a much larger clone one base away. The chain employs TRBV5-4 and TRBJ2-5, with D perhaps matching TRBD2 (6 bases). The V gene lost 4 bases and the J gene lost 5 bases, with 21 bases spanning the gap. This CDR3 has 16 residues. CDR1 SGHNT and CDR2 YYREEE come from the germline V gene (reference sequence). Here the CDR3 DNA reads TGTGCCAGCAGCCCATCGACTAGTCGGATATTGGAGACCCAGTACTTC. It yields the protein CASSPSTSRILETQYF.

The chain links TRBV14 to TRBJ2-6; 8 bases match TRBD1. Germline values: CDR1 SGHDN, CDR2 FVKESK. Losses at the gene ends were 4 bases for V and 4 bases for J; bases not matched to a gene: 12. The CDR3 has 18 residues. CDR3 bases: TGTGCCAGCAGCCCCTGGACAGGGTCACCTTCCGGGGCCAACGTCCTGACTTTC. It codes for CASSPWTGSPSGANVLTF.

Here the CDR3 DNA reads TGTGCCAGCAGTTCGTTTCTGGGTTCCTGGGATGAGCAGTTCTTC. Amino acid sequence: CASSSFLGSWDEQFF. The chain is built from TRBV2 and TRBJ2-1; D is uncertain. Trimming cost V 5 bases and J 8 bases, with 19 bases left between them. The CDR3 is 15 residues long. CDR1 and CDR2 (germline): SNHLY, FYNNEI.

In this sample, this clonotype turned up many times. V is TRBV7-9 and J is TRBJ2-5; no reliable D call. CDR3 length: 15 amino acids. With 4 bases removed from V and 2 bases from J, the gap between germline ends came to 14 bases. The germline V gene encodes CDR1 SEHNR and CDR2 FQNEAQ (reference sequence). The CDR3 DNA reads TGTGCCAGCAGCTCCCTACTGGTTCAACAAGAGACCCAGTACTTC. Encoded protein: CASSSLLVQQETQYF.

Remarks on this clonotype: This could be a read error, since a much larger clone is one nucleotide away. The chain uses TRBV5-1 and TRBJ2-1; 9 bases map to TRBD1. V lost 1 base, J lost 9 bases, and 8 bases stayed unmatched. The CDR3 runs 15 residues. Germline V CDR1 and CDR2: SGHRS, YFSETQ. The DNA of the CDR3 is TGCGCCAGCAGCTTGACAGGGGGCATACATGGTGAGCAGTTCTTC. Translating it yields CASSLTGGIHGEQFF.

This clonotype occurred once. The V call is TRBV5-4, the J call TRBJ2-3; TRBD2 is a possible D gene (6 bases). Germline values: CDR1 SGHNT, CDR2 YYREEE (reference sequence). CDR3 size: 15 residues. V lost 4 bases and J lost 4, with 16 bases in between. The chain's CDR3 is CASSTSGGGADTQYF. The CDR3 nucleotides are TGTGCCAGCAGCACTTCTGGGGGAGGTGCAGATACGCAGTATTTT.

The chain has TRBV29-1 and TRBJ1-2, with 7 nucleotides matching TRBD1. The CDR3 is 13 amino acids. The junction had 10 bases not matched to a gene; V was cut back by 4 bases and J by 8 bases. Germline-derived CDR1 and CDR2 are SQVTM and ANQGSEA. The CDR3 region is CSVVITGVWGYTF. CDR3 coding DNA: TGCAGCGTTGTAATTACAGGGGTTTGGGGCTACACCTTC.

This clonotype has only a few counts. The CDR3 region is CASRGGQDPLYGYTF. Written as DNA, the CDR3 is TGTGCCAGCAGGGGGGGACAGGACCCTCTCTATGGCTACACCTTC. The gene calls are TRBV6-1 and TRBJ1-2; TRBD1 matches at 8 bases. This CDR3 is 15 amino acids long. Germline lookup yields CDR1 MNHNS and CDR2 SASEGT. V was pared by 6 bases and J by 4 bases, with 10 bases of the junction left unmatched.

The chain recombines TRBV11-2 with TRBJ2-2, with 8 bases identical to TRBD1. The CDR3 is 19 amino acids. V trimming: 5 bases; J trimming: 6 bases; junction bases outside the gene matches: 20. Germline V gene sequence: CDR1 SGHAT, CDR2 FQNNGV. The CDR3 protein is CASSPHPGTGGLYAGELFF. CDR3 in DNA: TGTGCCAGCAGCCCCCATCCCGGGACAGGAGGGCTCTACGCCGGGGAGCTGTTTTTT.

The V gene is TRBV20-1, the J gene TRBJ2-5, with D perhaps TRBD2 (6 bases). From germline, CDR1 is DFQATT and CDR2 SNEGSKA (reference sequence). Trimming removed 1 base from V and 3 bases from J, with 15 bases in between. The length of the CDR3 is 15 residues. The CDR3 sequence: CSARGRDGLKETQYF. In DNA form, the CDR3 reads TGCAGTGCTAGAGGGCGGGACGGACTAAAAGAGACCCAGTACTTC.

Of note for this clonotype: This sequence may be a read error, since a much larger clone differs from it by one base. This chain uses TRBV12-3 or TRBV12-4 with TRBJ2-5, with 9 bases that match TRBD2. There are 16 residues in the CDR3. V lost 4 bases, J lost 4 bases, and 10 bases stayed unmatched. Here the CDR3 DNA reads TGTGCCAGCAGTTCGGGAGGACCAGCGGGGGGAGAGACCCAGTACTTC. It is translated as CASSSGGPAGGETQYF.